One and the same sample provided the 18 T cell receptor beta chains below, sequenced in a study of blood T cell repertoires in COVID-19. The table came from immunoSEQ multiplex PCR; TCRdb's copy has only in-frame clones and leaves some out. The table shows hundreds of thousands of clones, with approximately 87% occurring only once. Specimen: peripheral blood. These receptors all stem from a woman in her forties who had recovered from COVID-19.

This chain joins TRBV27 and TRBJ2-7, with D possibly TRBD2 on 6 matching bases. V lost 5 bases to trimming and J lost 0 bases, with 14 bases between them. Germline V gene lookup returns CDR1 MNHEY and CDR2 SMNVEV (reference sequence). The CDR3 is made up of 15 amino acids. The CDR3 protein is CASSPGTLSSYEQYF. Here the CDR3 DNA reads TGTGCCAGCAGTCCAGGGACTTTAAGCTCCTACGAGCAGTACTTC.

This clone has a single count. The J gene is TRBJ2-1, the V gene TRBV3-1 (or the pseudogene TRBV3-2), with D maybe TRBD1 (6 bases). V lost 1 base to trimming and J lost 9 bases, with 13 bases between them. The CDR3 sequence is 14 residues long. Germline V CDR1 and CDR2: LGHDT, YNNKEL (reference sequence). The CDR3 protein is CASSQVGAWSEQFF. CDR3 sequence (DNA): TGTGCCAGCAGCCAAGTGGGGGCCTGGAGTGAGCAGTTCTTC.

The genes are TRBV6-2 or TRBV6-3 and TRBJ2-5; possible D gene TRBD1, 5 bases. The V end was cut by 4 bases, the J end by 7 bases, with 13 bases between. This CDR3 is built from 13 residues. Per germline, CDR1 MNHEY and CDR2 SVGEGT. Here the CDR3 DNA reads TGTGCCAGCAGTTTAGGGGCCGTTGGGACCCAGTACTTC. Protein sequence: CASSLGAVGTQYF.

This rearrangement joins TRBV2 to TRBJ1-1, with 7 bases aligning to TRBD1. The CDR3 sequence is 16 residues long. Trimming cost V 6 bases and J 4 bases; bases outside gene matches: 14. The V gene's germline CDR1 is SNHLY and CDR2 FYNNEI. This chain's CDR3 is CASSTVGEGAGTEAFF. The CDR3 DNA follows: TGTGCCAGCAGCACCGTGGGAGAGGGGGCGGGCACTGAAGCTTTCTTT.

The CDR3 spells CASSITSGNRETQYF. CDR3 nucleotides: TGTGCCAGTAGTATTACTAGCGGGAACCGAGAGACCCAGTACTTC. The chain has TRBV19 and TRBJ2-5; 10 bases agree with TRBD2. The CDR3 is 15 residues long. Germline assignment: CDR1 LNHDA and CDR2 SQIVND (reference sequence). The trim removed 3 bases at V and 4 bases at J, leaving 5 bases unmatched.

This clone occurred once. CDR3 protein: CASSPFSEGQGVRGEAFF. The CDR3 DNA sequence: TGTGCCAGCAGCCCCTTTTCAGAAGGACAGGGAGTACGGGGTGAAGCTTTCTTT. The V and J genes are TRBV5-6 and TRBJ1-1; 8 bases map to TRBD1. This CDR3 has 18 amino acids. Unmatched junction bases numbered 21, after V lost 4 bases and J lost 7 bases. Germline values: CDR1 SGHDT, CDR2 YYEEEE.

The chain combines TRBV29-1 with TRBJ2-3; D ambiguous. V gave up 7 bases and J gave up 4 bases, with 6 bases separating them. CDR1 is SQVTM, CDR2 ANQGSEA, per germline. The CDR3 contains 10 residues. The CDR3 bases are TGCAGCGCACTGCCAGATACGCAGTATTTT. This translates into CSALPDTQYF.

The rearrangement uses TRBV5-1 and TRBJ2-5; the D gene is possibly TRBD2 (6 bases). The germline V and J ends were trimmed by 9 bases and 1 base, with 16 bases remaining between them. CDR1 is SGHRS and CDR2 is YFSETQ in the germline V gene. The CDR3 is 14 amino acids. CDR3 sequence: CATSPGLTQETQYF. In nucleotides, the CDR3 is TGCGCCACCTCGCCGGGACTCACCCAAGAGACCCAGTACTTC.

The V gene is TRBV6-6, the J gene TRBJ2-7; 10 bases align to TRBD1. The CDR3 covers 17 residues. Looked up from germline, CDR1 is MNHNY and CDR2 is SVGAGI (reference sequence). V was clipped by 5 bases and J by 0 bases; unmatched bases: 10. Here the CDR3 DNA reads TGTGCCAGCAGTCGCAGACGGGACAGGGGCCTCTCCTACGAGCAGTACTTC. It codes for CASSRRRDRGLSYEQYF.

The chain has TRBV3-1 (or the pseudogene TRBV3-2) and TRBJ2-6; D might be TRBD1 (6 bases). Germline V gene data show CDR1 as LGHDT and CDR2 as YNNKEL (reference sequence). CDR3 length: 15 amino acids. V lost 4 bases and J lost 1, with 8 bases in between. CDR3 amino acids: CASSPTGSGANVLTF. CDR3 nucleotides: TGTGCCAGCAGCCCCACAGGGTCTGGGGCCAACGTCCTGACTTTC.

V gene TRBV2 combines with J gene TRBJ2-4; D not certain. This CDR3 contains 12 residues. Looked up from germline, CDR1 is SNHLY and CDR2 is FYNNEI. The V end lost 5 bases, the J end lost 4 bases, and 6 bases lay between the germline ends. The chain's CDR3 is CASSPEKNIQYF. As DNA, the CDR3 is TGTGCCAGCAGTCCCGAGAAAAACATTCAGTACTTC. The variable domain in full, completed from reference TRBV2 and TRBJ2-4, reads EPEVTQTPSHQVTQMGQEVILRCVPISNHLYFYWYRQILGQKVEFLVSFYNNEISEKSEIFDDQFSVERPDGSNFTLKIRSTKLEDSAMYFCASSPEKNIQYFGAGTRLSVL.

CDR3: CASSLRQTSYEQYF. The CDR3 coding sequence is TGTGCCAGCAGCCTCCGACAGACCTCCTACGAGCAGTACTTC. The chain uses TRBV7-9 and TRBJ2-7, with a tentative D call TRBD1 (5 bases). Trimming took 5 bases from V and 0 from J, leaving 11 bases between them. Germline CDR1 reads SEHNR; CDR2 reads FQNEAQ (reference sequence). The CDR3 has 14 residues. Supplemented by reference TRBV7-9 and TRBJ2-7, the full variable domain reads DTGVSQNPRHKITKRGQNVTFRCDPISEHNRLYWYRQTLGQGPEFLTYFQNEAQLEKSRLLSDRFSAERPKGSFSTLEIQRTEQGDSAMYLCASSLRQTSYEQYFGPGTRLTVT.

The chain links TRBV5-1 to TRBJ1-1; D may be TRBD1 (5 bases). This CDR3 comprises 14 residues. Germline V lookup: CDR1 SGHRS, CDR2 YFSETQ. V dropped 2 bases and J dropped 7 bases, with 15 bases sitting between them. DNA for the CDR3: TGCGCCAGCAGCTTCGGGGGATCTTTCGGTGAAGCTTTCTTT. This sequence encodes CASSFGGSFGEAFF.

The rearrangement links TRBV11-2 to TRBJ1-2; 12 nucleotides align to TRBD1. The CDR3 is 15 amino acids. CDR1 and CDR2 from the germline V gene are SGHAT and FQNNGV. V lost 6 bases and J lost 8; bases outside the gene matches: 10. The CDR3 DNA reads as TGTGCCAGCAGTTCAGCCGGGACAGGGGGCCGGGGCTACACCTTC. Encoded protein: CASSSAGTGGRGYTF.

The rearrangement uses TRBV7-2 and TRBJ2-3; D might be TRBD2 (5 bases). Looked up from germline, CDR1 is SGHTA and CDR2 is FQGNSA. This CDR3 is built from 16 residues. V was clipped by 5 bases and J by 8 bases, with 23 bases between them. DNA of the CDR3: TGTGCCAGCAGCCTATCCGGAGGTAGCCCCTTGGGTACGCAGTATTTT. Its protein product is CASSLSGGSPLGTQYF.

The chain recombines TRBV5-6 with TRBJ1-2, with TRBD1 identical over 7 bases. V was pared by 4 bases and J by 2 bases, with 5 bases of the junction left unmatched. The CDR3 totals 14 residues. The germline CDR1 and CDR2 sequences are SGHDT and YYEEEE. CDR3 amino acids: CASSGWTGNYGYTF. The CDR3 nucleotides read TGTGCCAGCAGCGGGTGGACAGGAAACTATGGCTACACCTTC.

The V and J genes are TRBV9 and TRBJ1-2, with 8 nucleotides matching TRBD1. The germline V gene has CDR1 SGDLS and CDR2 YYNGEE. J lost 2 bases, V lost 0 bases, and 6 bases had no gene match. The CDR3 is 16 residues long. The CDR3 protein is CASSVDPQGANYGYTF. The CDR3 bases are TGTGCCAGCAGCGTAGATCCCCAGGGGGCGAACTATGGCTACACCTTC.

The chain is built from TRBV5-1 and TRBJ2-5, with D possibly matching TRBD1 (5 bases). Deletions cut 4 bases from V and 2 bases from J, with 9 bases between. The CDR3 loop spans 13 amino acids. Germline CDR1 is SGHRS and CDR2 is YFSETQ. The CDR3 sequence: CASSEDMQETQYF. CDR3 DNA: TGCGCCAGCAGCGAGGACATGCAAGAGACCCAGTACTTC.